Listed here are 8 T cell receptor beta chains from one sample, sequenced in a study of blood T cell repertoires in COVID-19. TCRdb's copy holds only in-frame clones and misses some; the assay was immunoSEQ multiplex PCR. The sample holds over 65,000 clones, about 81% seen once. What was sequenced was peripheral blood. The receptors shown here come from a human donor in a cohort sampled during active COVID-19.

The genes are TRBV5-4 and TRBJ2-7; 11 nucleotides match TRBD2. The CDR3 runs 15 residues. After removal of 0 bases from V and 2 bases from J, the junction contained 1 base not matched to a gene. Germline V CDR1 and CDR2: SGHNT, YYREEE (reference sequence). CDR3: CASSLDSGGAYEQYF. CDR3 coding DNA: TGTGCCAGCAGCTTGGATAGCGGGGGGGCCTACGAGCAGTACTTC. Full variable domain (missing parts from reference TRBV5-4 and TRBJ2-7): ETGVTQSPTHLIKTRGQQVTLRCSSQSGHNTVSWYQQALGQGPQFIFQYYREEENGRGNFPPRFSGLQFPNYSSELNVNALELDDSALYLCASSLDSGGAYEQYFGPGTRLTVT.

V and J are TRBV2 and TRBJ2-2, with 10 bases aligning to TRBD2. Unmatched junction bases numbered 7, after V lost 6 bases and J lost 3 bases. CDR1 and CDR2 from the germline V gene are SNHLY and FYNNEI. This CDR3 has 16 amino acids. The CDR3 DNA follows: TGTGCCAGCAGGTTCCTAGCGGGAGTAGACACCGGGGAGCTGTTTTTT. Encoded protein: CASRFLAGVDTGELFF.

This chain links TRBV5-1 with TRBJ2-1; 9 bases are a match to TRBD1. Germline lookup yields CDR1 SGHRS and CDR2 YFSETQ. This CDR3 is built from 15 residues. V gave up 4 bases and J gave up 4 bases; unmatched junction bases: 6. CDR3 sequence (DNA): TGCGCCAGCAGCCAACAGGGGGCGGGGTACAATGAGCAGTTCTTC. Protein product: CASSQQGAGYNEQFF.

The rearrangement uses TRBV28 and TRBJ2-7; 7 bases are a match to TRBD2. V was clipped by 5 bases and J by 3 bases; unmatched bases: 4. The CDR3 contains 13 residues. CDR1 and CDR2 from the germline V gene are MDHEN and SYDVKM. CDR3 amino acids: CASSRGGDYEQYF. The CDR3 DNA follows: TGTGCCAGCAGTAGGGGAGGGGACTACGAGCAGTACTTC.

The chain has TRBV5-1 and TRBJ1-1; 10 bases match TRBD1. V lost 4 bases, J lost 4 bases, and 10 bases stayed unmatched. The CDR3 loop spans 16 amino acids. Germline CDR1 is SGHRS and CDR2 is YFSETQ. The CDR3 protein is CASSRPGTGASTEAFF. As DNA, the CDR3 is TGCGCCAGCAGCCGTCCCGGGACAGGGGCAAGCACTGAAGCTTTCTTT.

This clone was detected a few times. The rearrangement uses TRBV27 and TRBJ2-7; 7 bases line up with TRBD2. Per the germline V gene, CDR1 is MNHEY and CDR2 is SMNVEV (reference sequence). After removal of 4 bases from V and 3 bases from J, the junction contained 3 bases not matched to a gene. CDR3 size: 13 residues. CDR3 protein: CASSWREGYEQYF. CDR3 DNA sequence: TGTGCCAGCAGTTGGAGGGAGGGCTACGAGCAGTACTTC.

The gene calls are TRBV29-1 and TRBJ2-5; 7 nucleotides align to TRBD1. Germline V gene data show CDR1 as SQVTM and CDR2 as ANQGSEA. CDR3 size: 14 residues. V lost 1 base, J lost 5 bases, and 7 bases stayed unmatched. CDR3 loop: CSVEGGGQAETQYF. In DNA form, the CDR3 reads TGCAGCGTTGAAGGGGGTGGACAGGCGGAGACCCAGTACTTC.

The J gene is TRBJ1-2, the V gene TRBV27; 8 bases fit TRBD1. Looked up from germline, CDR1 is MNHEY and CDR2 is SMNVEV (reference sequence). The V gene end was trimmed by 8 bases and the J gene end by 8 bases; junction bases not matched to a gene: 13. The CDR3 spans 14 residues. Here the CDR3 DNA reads TGTGCCAGCGGAGAATTGGACAGGGATGGAGGCTACACCTTC. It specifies CASGELDRDGGYTF.